One sample yielded the 8 T cell receptor beta chains listed below, sequenced in a study of blood T cell repertoires in COVID-19 (TCRdb year 2020). Library construction relied on the immunoSEQ multiplex PCR assay. Sourced from immuneACCESS, this table was stored by TCRdb with only in-frame sequences that have V and J called. A share of the clones is absent; for the studies checked, an unresolved V gene accounts for under half, and the remainder has no known explanation. The sample profile shows 360,000 or so clones; 85% to 90% of them were found once. The ten largest make up about 7% of the sample. Sequenced: peripheral blood. The receptors were sampled from a young man with active or convalescent COVID-19.

The V gene is TRBV19, the J gene TRBJ2-5, with 9 bases lining up with TRBD1. Per the germline V gene, CDR1 is LNHDA and CDR2 is SQIVND (reference sequence). The CDR3 totals 16 residues. After removal of 5 bases from V and 4 bases from J, the junction contained 11 bases not matched to a gene. CDR3 protein: CASSRDRTGVLETQYF. DNA of the CDR3: TGTGCCAGTAGTCGGGACAGGACAGGGGTTTTAGAGACCCAGTACTTC.

The chain is built from TRBV27 and TRBJ2-1, with D possibly TRBD1 on 5 matching bases. The germline V and J ends were trimmed by 3 bases and 3 bases, with 9 bases remaining between them. The CDR3 consists of 14 residues. Germline V gives CDR1 MNHEY, CDR2 SMNVEV (reference sequence). The CDR3 coding sequence is TGTGCCAGCAGTTTGGAAGACAGCTACAATGAGCAGTTCTTC. Translated: CASSLEDSYNEQFF.

The chain joins TRBV6-5 to TRBJ2-7; D perhaps matches TRBD2 (5 bases). V was trimmed by 5 bases and J by 4 bases, leaving 15 bases between them. The germline gives CDR1 MNHEY, CDR2 SVGAGI. CDR3 size: 14 residues. The CDR3 bases are TGTGCCAGCAGTCCTAGGGAGCGAAGATACGAGCAGTACTTC. This sequence encodes CASSPRERRYEQYF.

The CDR3 sequence is CASSSRVTEAFF. Here the CDR3 DNA reads TGTGCCAGCAGCTCACGGGTCACTGAAGCTTTCTTT. V gene TRBV7-2 combines with J gene TRBJ1-1; D gene uncertain. V lost 4 bases, J lost 4 bases, and 7 bases lay in between. The germline V gene has CDR1 SGHTA and CDR2 FQGNSA. The CDR3 runs to 12 residues. Filled out from reference TRBV7-2 and TRBJ1-1, the complete variable domain reads GAGVSQSPSNKVTEKGKDVELRCDPISGHTALYWYRQSLGQGLEFLIYFQGNSAPDKSGLPSDRFSAERTGGSVSTLTIQRTQQEDSAVYLCASSSRVTEAFFGQGTRLTVV.

The chain combines TRBV11-2 with TRBJ2-7; 7 bases align to TRBD1. The V gene end was trimmed by 1 base and the J gene end by 3 bases; junction bases not matched to a gene: 6. This CDR3 is 15 amino acids long. Germline V gene lookup returns CDR1 SGHAT and CDR2 FQNNGV. The CDR3 coding sequence is TGTGCCAGCAGCTTAGTATGGCAGGGGGACTACGAGCAGTACTTC. Translated: CASSLVWQGDYEQYF.

The chain employs TRBV5-1 and TRBJ2-2, with TRBD1 matching 7 bases. The CDR3 consists of 15 residues. The germline V gene encodes CDR1 SGHRS and CDR2 YFSETQ. V lost 1 base to trimming and J lost 5 bases; unmatched junction nucleotides: 5. The CDR3: CASSLRQGPTGELFF. The CDR3 DNA reads TGCGCCAGCAGCTTGAGACAGGGTCCAACCGGGGAGCTGTTTTTT.

The chain has TRBV9 and TRBJ2-1, with no clear D. V lost 0 bases and J 9 bases, leaving 7 bases between the germline ends. Germline V CDR1 and CDR2: SGDLS, YYNGEE. This CDR3 has 12 amino acids. The CDR3 protein is CASSVGSGEQFF. The CDR3 bases are TGTGCCAGCAGCGTAGGATCCGGTGAGCAGTTCTTC.

This CDR3 is CASSLLTGKGAKNIQYF. The CDR3 DNA reads as TGTGCCAGTAGCCTATTAACAGGGAAGGGAGCCAAAAACATTCAGTACTTC. The chain employs TRBV19 and TRBJ2-4, with D possibly TRBD1 on 6 matching bases. V was shortened by 6 bases and J by 0 bases, with 18 bases between the two germline ends. Germline CDR1 reads LNHDA; CDR2 reads SQIVND (reference sequence). The CDR3 runs to 17 residues.